This entry concerns a single T cell receptor (beta chain). The data were taken from a study of control samples from healthy donors and cancer patients. The data were produced by immunoSEQ multiplex PCR, yet TCRdb's version contains in-frame clones alone and is incomplete. The sample yields about 60,000 clones, about nine tenths seen once. The V gene's germline CDR1 is SGHRS and CDR2 YFSETQ. V gave up 6 bases and J gave up 3 bases; unmatched junction bases: 6. This CDR3 region has 14 residues. Source material: PBMCs. This clonotype was sampled from a woman aged 50 to 60 with colorectal cancer. V gene TRBV5-1 combines with J gene TRBJ2-7; 10 bases map to TRBD2. CDR3 loop: CASTRASGSYEQYF. Here the CDR3 DNA reads TGCGCCAGCACAAGGGCTAGCGGGAGCTACGAGCAGTACTTC.